The clone carrying this T cell receptor beta chain occurred once. This sample was taken from a study of blood T cell repertoires in COVID-19. Study at large: There were acute and convalescent COVID-19 samples, and they came from the United States, Italy and Spain. T cells, B-cell-depleted T cells, or PBMCs provided the cDNA or gDNA that served as material.

Study processing details: Reference gene primer amplification yielded estimated nucleated cell counts. Only in-frame clones appear in the TCRdb table, and some are missing; sequencing was by immunoSEQ multiplex PCR. V and J calls and clone size come straight from that table; D and trimming were deduced from the DNA. The profile covers 360,000 or so clones, with around 89% appearing a single time and approximately 6.2% taken by the ten largest. The V and J ends lost 3 bases and 0 bases respectively, with 13 bases between them. The length of the CDR3 is 16 residues. CDR1 and CDR2 (germline): WNHNN, SYGVQD (reference sequence).

The TCR was taken from a man aged 18 to 30 with active or convalescent COVID-19. What was sequenced was peripheral blood. The V and J genes are TRBV10-1 and TRBJ2-3; D is possibly TRBD2 (6 bases). CDR3 amino acids: CASSELASESTDTQYF. CDR3 in DNA: TGCGCCAGCAGTGAACTAGCTAGCGAAAGCACAGATACGCAGTATTTT.